Sequencing of this TCR beta chain was carried out in a study of T cell responses to AZD1222 COVID-19 vaccine. Data came from immunoSEQ multiplex PCR; TCRdb stores just in-frame clones and leaves some out. This table has some 150,000 clones, over 75% appearing once. General study findings and limits: Seropositivity was recorded at baseline in only 6 or 7 AZD1222 recipients.

This clone was seen only once. Its antigen remains unidentified. The specimen was peripheral blood, collected 28 days after the second dose of the MenACWY control vaccine. This sequence originates from an adult who received the MenACWY meningococcal vaccine as a control.

The DNA for the CDR3 is TGTGCCAGCAGCTTAGGGAATACAGATACGCAGTATTTT. Translation: CASSLGNTDTQYF. V is TRBV11-2 and J is TRBJ2-3; D gene unclear. Germline V CDR1 and CDR2: SGHAT, FQNNGV. CDR3 length: 13 residues. Trimming shortened V by 1 base and J by 3 bases, and 5 bases separated the two germline ends.